The clone carrying this T cell receptor beta chain was detected only a few times. The sample belongs to a study of blood T cell repertoires in COVID-19. Using immunoSEQ multiplex PCR, the repertoire was profiled, and TCRdb retains in-frame clones only, with some absent. The table includes around 140,000 clones, about 76% detected once. Germline-derived CDR1 and CDR2 are SGHVS and FQNEAQ. This CDR3 comprises 13 residues. V lost 7 bases to trimming and J lost 6 bases; unmatched junction nucleotides: 3. The source is a human donor in a cohort sampled during active COVID-19. V is TRBV7-8 and J is TRBJ2-3, with TRBD2 matching 11 bases. What was sequenced was peripheral blood. This CDR3 is CASKSSGRDTQYF. The CDR3 DNA reads TGTGCCAGCAAATCTAGCGGGAGGGATACGCAGTATTTT.